This TCR beta chain came from a study of blood T cell repertoires in COVID-19. Across the study: Whether acute or convalescent, the COVID-19 samples came from the United States, Italy and Spain. T cells, B-cell-depleted T cells, or PBMCs supplied cDNA or gDNA.

As processed by the authors: Estimates of nucleated cell counts were drawn from the amplification of reference gene primers. Clones were sequenced by immunoSEQ multiplex PCR, and TCRdb holds only the in-frame ones, with some missing. V, J and clone size are taken as reported in that table, and D and trimming were inferred from the DNA itself. The profile covers 70,000 to 85,000 clones, with about nine tenths appearing a single time and approximately 2.9% taken by the ten largest. The CDR3 is 14 residues long. V was shortened by 6 bases and J by 0 bases, with 11 bases between the two germline ends. Germline lookup yields CDR1 LNHDA and CDR2 SQIVND (reference sequence).

The rearrangement joins TRBV19 to TRBJ1-1; possible D gene TRBD1, 5 bases. The receptor's source is a woman between 50 and 59 years old with active or convalescent COVID-19. Sequenced: peripheral blood. The CDR3 is CASSWGLLNTEAFF. CDR3 nucleotide sequence: TGTGCCAGTAGCTGGGGACTGCTGAACACTGAAGCTTTCTTT. Full variable domain (outside the CDR3, taken from reference TRBV19 and TRBJ1-1): DGGITQSPKYLFRKEGQNVTLSCEQNLNHDAMYWYRQDPGQGLRLIYYSQIVNDFQKGDIAEGYSVSREKKESFPLTVTSAQKNPTAFYLCASSWGLLNTEAFFGQGTRLTVV.